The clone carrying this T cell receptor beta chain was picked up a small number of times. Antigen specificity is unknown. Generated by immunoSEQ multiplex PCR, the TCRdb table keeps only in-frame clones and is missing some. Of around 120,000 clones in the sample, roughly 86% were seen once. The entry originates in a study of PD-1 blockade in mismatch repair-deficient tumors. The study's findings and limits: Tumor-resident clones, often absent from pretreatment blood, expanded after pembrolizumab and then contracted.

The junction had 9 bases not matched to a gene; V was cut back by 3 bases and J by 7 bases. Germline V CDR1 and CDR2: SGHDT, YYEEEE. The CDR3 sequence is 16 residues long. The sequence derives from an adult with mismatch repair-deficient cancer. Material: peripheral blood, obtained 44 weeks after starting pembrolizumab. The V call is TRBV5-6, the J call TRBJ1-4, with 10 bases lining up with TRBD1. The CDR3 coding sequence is TGTGCCAGCAGCTCGACGACAGGGGGCGCGGGTGAAAAACTGTTTTTT. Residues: CASSSTTGGAGEKLFF.